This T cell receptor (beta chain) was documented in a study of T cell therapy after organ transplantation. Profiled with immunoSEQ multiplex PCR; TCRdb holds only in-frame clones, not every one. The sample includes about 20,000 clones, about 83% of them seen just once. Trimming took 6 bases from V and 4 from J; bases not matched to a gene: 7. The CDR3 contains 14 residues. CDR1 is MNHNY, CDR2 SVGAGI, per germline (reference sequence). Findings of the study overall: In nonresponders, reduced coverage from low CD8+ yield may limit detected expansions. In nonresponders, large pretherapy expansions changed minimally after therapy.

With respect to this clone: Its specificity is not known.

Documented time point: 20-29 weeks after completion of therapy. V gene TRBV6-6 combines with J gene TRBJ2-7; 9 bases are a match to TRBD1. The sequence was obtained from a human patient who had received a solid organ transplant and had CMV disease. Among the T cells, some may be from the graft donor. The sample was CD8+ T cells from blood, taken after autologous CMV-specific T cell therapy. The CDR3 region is CASSQVGTGYEQYF. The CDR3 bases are TGTGCCAGCAGCCAAGTAGGGACAGGGTACGAGCAGTACTTC.